These 8 T cell receptor beta chains came from one sample sequenced in a study of OX40 agonist ivuxolimab in advanced cancers. This table comes from immunoSEQ multiplex PCR, and its TCRdb copy is limited to in-frame clones, with some not included. The sample lists tens of thousands of clones, approximately 80% occurring once. The sequencing here drew on CD4+ or CD8+ T cells sorted from blood, taken in a trial of the OX40 agonist ivuxolimab. The receptor source for this set is an adult with an advanced solid tumor such as melanoma, head and neck, liver or kidney cancer.

The rearrangement links TRBV6-7 to TRBJ1-5; D gene ambiguous. TRBV6-7 is an open reading frame whose function is uncertain. The CDR3 contains 13 residues. The V gene lost 6 bases and the J gene lost 1 base, with 7 bases spanning the gap. The CDR3 region is CASRGRSNQPQHF. Here the CDR3 DNA reads TGTGCCAGCAGAGGCCGGAGCAATCAGCCCCAGCATTTT.

The rearrangement uses TRBV29-1 and TRBJ1-5; 7 bases are a match to TRBD1. Germline V gene sequence: CDR1 SQVTM, CDR2 ANQGSEA. The CDR3 runs 13 residues. Trimming removed 4 bases from V and 7 bases from J; junction bases left unmatched: 7. CDR3 nucleotide sequence: TGCAGCGTTGGGGAGGGGGCAGGGCAGCCCCAGCATTTT. Its translation: CSVGEGAGQPQHF.

The chain couples TRBV5-1 to TRBJ1-1; D gene uncertain. The germline V and J ends were trimmed by 1 base and 4 bases, with 11 bases remaining between them. Germline loops: CDR1 SGHRS, CDR2 YFSETQ. This CDR3 is built from 14 residues. CDR3 loop: CASSLLQRSTEAFF. The CDR3 DNA follows: TGCGCCAGCAGCTTGCTTCAGAGGTCCACTGAAGCTTTCTTT.

The genes are TRBV21-1 and TRBJ2-2; TRBD1 reflects the table's D call only, with no check against the DNA. TRBV21-1 is a recognized pseudogene. The CDR3 runs 15 residues. The CDR3, as DNA: TGTGCCAGCCCCTTATGGGACAGGGTAACCGGGGAGCTGTTTTTT. This sequence encodes CASPLWDRVTGELFF.

The V and J genes are TRBV5-4 and TRBJ1-3; D not certain. With 4 bases removed from V and 2 bases from J, the gap between germline ends came to 19 bases. The length of the CDR3 is 17 residues. In germline, CDR1 is SGHNT, CDR2 YYREEE (reference sequence). CDR3 in amino acids: CASSPPGNNMAGNTIYF. CDR3 sequence (DNA): TGTGCCAGCAGCCCACCGGGAAACAACATGGCTGGAAACACCATATATTTT.

The CDR3 is CASSLVQGNQPQHF. In nucleotides, the CDR3 is TGTGCCAGCAGCTTAGTACAGGGCAATCAGCCCCAGCATTTT. The chain employs TRBV7-2 and TRBJ1-5, with TRBD1 as a possible D gene (5 bases). Germline CDR1 is SGHTA and CDR2 is FQGNSA. This CDR3 has 14 residues. V lost 1 base, J lost 2 bases, and 6 bases lay in between.

The V and J genes are TRBV19 and TRBJ1-6; no clear D. Looked up from germline, CDR1 is LNHDA and CDR2 is SQIVND (reference sequence). Between the trimmed V and J ends, which lost 5 bases and 9 bases, there was a span of 11 bases. The CDR3 spans 13 residues. The CDR3 nucleotides read TGTGCCAGTAGTGGGATAAACGGTTCACCCCTCCACTTT. It yields the protein CASSGINGSPLHF.

This clone was seen only once. The chain joins TRBV11-2 to TRBJ1-3; 9 bases are a match to TRBD1. V trimming: 7 bases; J trimming: 0 bases; junction bases outside the gene matches: 13. The CDR3 sequence is 18 residues long. Germline V gene data show CDR1 as SGHAT and CDR2 as FQNNGV. CDR3 nucleotide sequence: TGTGCCAGCACTCCGGGACAGGGATGGTTCAGCTCTGGAAACACCATATATTTT. It is translated as CASTPGQGWFSSGNTIYF.